This is a list of T cell receptor beta chains from one sample in a study of blood T cell repertoires in COVID-19. The repertoire was sequenced with immunoSEQ multiplex PCR; TCRdb's copy has only in-frame clones and lacks some. The profile covers about 160,000 clones, with around 87% appearing a single time and 10% to 13% taken by the ten largest. The sequenced sample was peripheral blood. These TCRs come from a woman between 65 and 79 years old with COVID-19, enrolled during active disease. Both conserved end residues are trimmed from each CDR3. Fields, in order: V gene, D gene, J gene, CDR3 protein. A D gene is named only where the DNA matches it firmly.

v_call: TRBV3-1/TRBV3-2
d_call: NA
j_call: TRBJ2-3
cdr3_aa: ASSPTADTQY

v_call: TRBV2
d_call: NA
j_call: TRBJ2-3
cdr3_aa: ASSPGTDTQY

v_call: TRBV7-9
d_call: NA
j_call: TRBJ1-2
cdr3_aa: ASSLSGGSLLEPSYGYT

v_call: TRBV7-3
d_call: TRBD2
j_call: TRBJ2-1
cdr3_aa: ASSSGTSYYNEQF

v_call: TRBV18
d_call: NA
j_call: TRBJ2-2
cdr3_aa: ASSPGAPVNTGELF

v_call: TRBV5-1
d_call: TRBD1
j_call: TRBJ2-6
cdr3_aa: ASSLRQGGSGANVLT

v_call: TRBV5-4
d_call: NA
j_call: TRBJ1-5
cdr3_aa: ASSSGGDGNQPQH

v_call: TRBV5-6
d_call: NA
j_call: TRBJ2-7
cdr3_aa: ASSFSGTLPNYEQY

v_call: TRBV7-9
d_call: TRBD1
j_call: TRBJ1-6
cdr3_aa: ASSSDRESGLSPLH

v_call: TRBV11-2
d_call: TRBD1
j_call: TRBJ1-2
cdr3_aa: ASSMTGHNYGYT

v_call: TRBV3-1/TRBV3-2
d_call: TRBD2
j_call: TRBJ2-3
cdr3_aa: ASSQLLSSGGPGGNTQY

v_call: TRBV28
d_call: TRBD1
j_call: TRBJ1-4
cdr3_aa: ASSLPHRGDNEKLF

v_call: TRBV5-1
d_call: NA
j_call: TRBJ2-1
cdr3_aa: ASSLGGRGPSLDEQF

v_call: TRBV5-5
d_call: TRBD1
j_call: TRBJ2-7
cdr3_aa: ASETGPTYEQY